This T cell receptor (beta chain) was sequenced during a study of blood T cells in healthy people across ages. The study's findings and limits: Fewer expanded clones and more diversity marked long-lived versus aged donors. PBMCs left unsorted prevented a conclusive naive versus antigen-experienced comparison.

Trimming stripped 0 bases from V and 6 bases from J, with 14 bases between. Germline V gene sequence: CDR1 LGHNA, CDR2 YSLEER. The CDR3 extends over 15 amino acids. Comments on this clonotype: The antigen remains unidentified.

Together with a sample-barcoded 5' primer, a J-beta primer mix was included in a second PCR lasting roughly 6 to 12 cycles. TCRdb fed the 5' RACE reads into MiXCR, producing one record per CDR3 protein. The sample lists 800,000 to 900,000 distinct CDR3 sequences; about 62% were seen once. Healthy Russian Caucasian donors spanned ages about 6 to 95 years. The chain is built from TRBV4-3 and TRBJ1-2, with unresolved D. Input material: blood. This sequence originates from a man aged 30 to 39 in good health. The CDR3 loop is CASSQEYRAAHGYTF. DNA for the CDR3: TGCGCCAGCAGCCAAGAGTATCGGGCAGCCCATGGCTACACCTTC.